This T cell receptor (beta chain) was profiled in a study of T cell responses to AZD1222 COVID-19 vaccine. Of note for this clone: Its cognate antigen is unknown.

V lost 4 bases and J lost 2; bases outside the gene matches: 5. The CDR3 sequence is 16 residues long. Germline-derived CDR1 and CDR2 are SGHRS and YFSETQ. The data were produced by immunoSEQ multiplex PCR, yet TCRdb's version contains in-frame clones alone and is incomplete. This table has approximately 84,000 clones, 70% to 90% appearing once. General study findings and limits: Mapped onto spike, vaccine-associated CD4 TCRs spanned it and were dominant at 160-218 and 743-854.

Pooled in the analysis were second doses at about 4 or about 12 weeks. This sequence joins TRBV5-1 and TRBJ2-5; 13 bases match TRBD2. The receptor comes from an adult who received the AZD1222 COVID-19 vaccine. Sequences were derived from peripheral blood, sampled 28 days after the second AZD1222 dose. CDR3 bases: TGCGCCAGCAGCCTACGACTAGCGGGGGGACAAGAGACCCAGTACTTC. Translated, it gives CASSLRLAGGQETQYF.